This TCR beta chain emerged from a study of T cells after yellow fever vaccination. Looking at the study overall: SMART-Seq v4 Ultra Low Input prepared the low-cell-number fractions.

The CDR3 runs to 15 residues. Germline V lookup: CDR1 SGHTA, CDR2 FQGTGA. Trimming removed 2 bases from V and 8 bases from J, with 18 bases in between. There are many counts of this clonotype. Its target is unknown. From the 5' RACE reads, TCRdb called clonotypes with MiXCR, one entry per CDR3 protein. Of 150,000 to 200,000 distinct CDR3 sequences detected, 5.5% to 7.5% appear once; the ten largest clones hold approximately 2.5%. Whole-study findings and limits: A large majority of primary-vaccination clones showed up again after the booster (approximately 95% CD4, 88% CD8).

The origin of this receptor is a man younger than 35 who received the YFV17D yellow fever vaccine. The specimen was CD4+ T cells sorted from PBMCs, collected about 5 days after the first yellow fever vaccination. The chain has TRBV7-3 and TRBJ1-2; D not certain. The CDR3 coding sequence is TGTGCCAGCAGCTTACTACTTTTGTCCGGAGGGGGCTACACCTTC. Translated: CASSLLLLSGGGYTF.